The next 9 T cell receptor beta chains were all read from a single sample in a study of molecular identifiers for immune sequencing clone quantification. In TCRdb, the PCR reads were re-called with MiXCR into one record per CDR3 protein. The sample lists 90,000 or so distinct CDR3 sequences, around a quarter occurring once. Sequenced material: naive CD8+ T cells from blood, with Jurkat cell RNA spiked in. Documented subset: FACS-sorted CD8+CD4-CCR7+CD45RA+ naive T cells. The receptors derive from a human donor in good health. Some libraries in this study had Jurkat cell RNA spiked in.

This clonotype was recorded a few times. The CDR3 protein is CASSLRVPPYEQYF. Written as DNA, the CDR3 is TGTGCCAGCAGCTTACGGGTCCCACCCTACGAGCAGTACTTC. The V call is TRBV6-2 or TRBV6-3, the J call TRBJ2-7; no clear D. The germline V gene has CDR1 MNHEY and CDR2 SVGEGT. The CDR3 totals 14 residues. The V gene lost 6 bases and the J gene lost 2 bases, with 14 bases spanning the gap.

About this clonotype itself: At one of its ends the junction is not consistent with the germline gene, which may arise from a read error. The CDR3 reads CASSDRGSYAQYF. The CDR3, as DNA: TGTGCCAGTAGCGACAGGGGGTCCTACGCGCAGTACTTC. The chain couples TRBV19 to TRBJ2-7; 9 nucleotides agree with TRBD1. The CDR3 runs to 13 residues. Germline lookup yields CDR1 LNHDA and CDR2 SQIVND (reference sequence).

The sample holds a few counts of this clonotype. The chain uses TRBV4-3 and TRBJ2-7, with D maybe TRBD2 (6 bases). The V gene lost 0 bases and the J gene lost 1 base, with 13 bases spanning the gap. This CDR3 contains 16 residues. Germline lookup yields CDR1 LGHNA and CDR2 YSLEER. CDR3 DNA sequence: TGCGCCAGCAGCCAAGAATCCGGGACTCGGTCCTACGAGCAGTACTTC. Translated, it gives CASSQESGTRSYEQYF.

There are many counts of this clonotype. CDR3 residues: CASSEGQGDTEAFF. CDR3 nucleotides: TGTGCCAGCAGCGAGGGACAGGGGGACACTGAAGCTTTCTTT. The genes are TRBV7-6 and TRBJ1-1, with TRBD1 matching over 11 bases. CDR1 is SGHVS, CDR2 FNYEAQ, per germline. This CDR3 region has 14 residues. V dropped 5 bases and J dropped 3; count of bases not matched to a gene: 2.

The V call is TRBV6-6, the J call TRBJ2-7; 12 bases map to TRBD2. This CDR3 has 15 residues. The germline CDR1 and CDR2 sequences are MNHNY and SVGAGI (reference sequence). The ends lost 6 bases at V and 3 bases at J; junction bases unmatched: 6. CDR3 DNA sequence: TGTGCCAGCAGCGCCCTAGCGGGAGGGCTCTACGAGCAGTACTTC. Translation: CASSALAGGLYEQYF.

This clonotype was counted ten times or more. V and J are TRBV12-3 or TRBV12-4 and TRBJ2-2, with D tentatively TRBD2 (5 bases). This CDR3 is 16 amino acids long. Trimming cost V 5 bases and J 6 bases, with 19 bases left between them. The CDR3 spells CASSPLTGSGSGELFF. CDR3 coding DNA: TGTGCCAGCAGTCCCCTAACGGGGAGCGGATCCGGGGAGCTGTTTTTT.

This clonotype was seen ten or more times. The genes are TRBV29-1 and TRBJ2-5; 9 bases are a match to TRBD2. Germline V gene sequence: CDR1 SQVTM, CDR2 ANQGSEA. V lost 0 bases and J lost 2; bases outside the gene matches: 4. The CDR3 sequence is 15 residues long. CDR3 DNA sequence: TGCAGCGTTGAAGAAGGCCTAGCGGGGCAAGAGACCCAGTACTTC. This translates into CSVEEGLAGQETQYF.

CDR3 loop: CASSGGDLGQGRWQSNEKLFF. Here the CDR3 DNA reads TGTGCCAGCAGCGGAGGGGATCTTGGACAGGGAAGATGGCAGTCTAATGAAAAACTGTTTTTT. This chain connects TRBV9 to TRBJ1-4, with 8 bases that match TRBD1. The CDR3 length is 21 residues. Looked up from germline, CDR1 is SGDLS and CDR2 is YYNGEE. V was pared by 3 bases and J by 3 bases, with 22 bases of the junction left unmatched.

To note about this clonotype: This likely comes from a read error, as the CDR3 has no conserved phenylalanine or tryptophan at its end. The chain joins TRBV19 to TRBJ2-3, with 10 bases lining up with TRBD2. There are 16 residues in the CDR3. CDR1 and CDR2 from the germline V gene are LNHDA and SQIVND (reference sequence). Trimming took 3 bases from V and 1 from J; bases not matched to a gene: 4. The CDR3 nucleotides read TGTGCCAGTAGTATCCTAACTAGCGGGGGCACAGATACGCAGTATCTT. This translates into CASSILTSGGTDTQYL.